This TCR beta chain was sequenced in a study of blood T cells in healthy people across ages. A second PCR of about 7 to 11 cycles used a sample-barcoded 5' primer and a J-beta primer mix. TCRdb ran MiXCR on the 5' RACE reads and lists one entry per CDR3 protein. The sample records 1.5 million to 2 million distinct CDR3 sequences, just under 50% being singletons. Study-level results: Roughly linearly, TCR beta diversity per million T cells fell as age increased.

This clonotype was observed a few times. Antigen: not known. The sequence derives from a woman in her thirties or forties in good health. Sequencing input: blood.

DNA for the CDR3: TGTGCCAGCAGCATGAGACAGGGGGCTATCGAGCAGTACTTC. It is translated as CASSMRQGAIEQYF. The V and J genes are TRBV6-2 or TRBV6-3 and TRBJ2-7; 10 positions match TRBD1. V trimming: 6 bases; J trimming: 6 bases; junction bases outside the gene matches: 8. The CDR3 totals 14 residues. CDR1 and CDR2 (germline): MNHEY, SVGEGT.